The next 12 T cell receptor beta chains were all read from a single sample in a study of cytotoxic CD8 clonotypes in ibrutinib-treated CLL. Data came from immunoSEQ multiplex PCR; TCRdb stores just in-frame clones and leaves some out. The sample comprises around 150,000 clones, approximately 80% of which are singletons, and 6% to 9.5% rests with the top ten. The sample in question was PBMCs, obtained after 36 months of ibrutinib treatment. The receptors derive from a human donor with chronic lymphocytic leukemia.

The genes are TRBV25-1 and TRBJ1-1; TRBD1 aligns across 7 bases. Germline V gene data show CDR1 as MGHDK and CDR2 as SYGVNS. The CDR3 extends over 13 amino acids. V dropped 9 bases and J dropped 5; count of bases not matched to a gene: 9. The CDR3 DNA reads TGTGCCAGTTCTAGGGGGCTAGGGACTGAAGCTTTCTTT. Translated: CASSRGLGTEAFF. Variable domain in full (rest from reference TRBV25-1 and TRBJ1-1): EADIYQTPRYLVIGTGKKITLECSQTMGHDKMYWYQQDPGMELHLIHYSYGVNSTEKGDLSSESTVSRIRTEHFPLTLESARPSHTSQYLCASSRGLGTEAFFGQGTRLTVV.

The count of this clone is one. The J gene is TRBJ2-5, the V gene TRBV2; D ambiguous. V shed 6 bases and J shed 5 bases, with 19 bases lying between them. CDR3 size: 15 residues. Per germline, CDR1 SNHLY and CDR2 FYNNEI. CDR3 loop: CASSINIIPMETQYF. The CDR3 bases are TGTGCCAGCAGCATCAACATCATACCAATGGAGACCCAGTACTTC.

Worth noting for this clone: At the DNA level, this CDR3 is encoded by other sequences in the same sample as well. The V and J genes are TRBV18 and TRBJ1-3; D gene uncertain. With 6 bases removed from V and 0 bases from J, the gap between germline ends came to 9 bases. CDR1 is KGHSH and CDR2 is LQKENI in the germline V gene. This CDR3 is built from 14 residues. The DNA for the CDR3 is TGTGCCAGCTCTCCGTTGCGCTCTGGAAACACCATATATTTT. It codes for CASSPLRSGNTIYF.

This clone was found once. The genes are TRBV5-1 and TRBJ2-3; TRBD2 aligns across 16 bases. Germline lookup yields CDR1 SGHRS and CDR2 YFSETQ. There are 18 residues in the CDR3. V lost 3 bases and J lost 2; bases outside the gene matches: 6. The CDR3 is CASSSPGLAGGVTDTQYF. Written as DNA, the CDR3 is TGCGCCAGCAGCTCCCCGGGACTAGCGGGGGGGGTCACAGATACGCAGTATTTT.

The rearrangement joins TRBV6-6 to TRBJ1-6; no firm D call. Germline CDR1 reads MNHNY; CDR2 reads SVGAGI (reference sequence). This CDR3 comprises 15 residues. The V end was cut by 7 bases, the J end by 7 bases, with 17 bases between. CDR3 nucleotides: TGTGCCAGCACAATAGAGGTTTCGTGGAATTCACCCCTCCACTTT. This encodes CASTIEVSWNSPLHF.

V and J are TRBV20-1 and TRBJ2-5; no firm D call. The germline V and J ends were trimmed by 3 bases and 1 base, with 3 bases remaining between them. The CDR3 contains 11 residues. The germline V gene encodes CDR1 DFQATT and CDR2 SNEGSKA (reference sequence). This chain's CDR3 is CSARAQETQYF. The CDR3 DNA reads as TGCAGTGCTAGGGCCCAAGAGACCCAGTACTTC.

This clone showed up just once. V gene TRBV30 combines with J gene TRBJ2-7, with D maybe TRBD2 (5 bases). V was clipped by 3 bases and J by 0 bases, with 12 bases between them. This CDR3 contains 14 residues. CDR1 and CDR2 from the germline V gene are GTSNPN and SVGIG (reference sequence). CDR3 loop: CAWRRVASSYEQYF. The CDR3, as DNA: TGTGCCTGGAGACGGGTAGCGAGCTCCTACGAGCAGTACTTC.

The chain combines TRBV5-1 with TRBJ1-2, with a possible D match to TRBD1 (6 bases). Trimming removed 3 bases from V and 2 bases from J, with 11 bases in between. Germline-derived CDR1 and CDR2 are SGHRS and YFSETQ. CDR3 length: 14 amino acids. This CDR3 is CASSSPGTNYGYTF. The CDR3 DNA is TGCGCCAGCAGCTCGCCGGGGACAAACTATGGCTACACCTTC.

This clone was picked up a small number of times. V usage is TRBV7-3 and J usage is TRBJ1-3, with 10 bases lining up with TRBD1. The CDR3 has 16 amino acids. V trimming: 6 bases; J trimming: 4 bases; junction bases outside the gene matches: 9. Germline values: CDR1 SGHTA, CDR2 FQGTGA. The DNA for the CDR3 is TGTGCCAGCAGTCCAGGGACAGGGGTGGCGGGAAACACCATATATTTT. It translates to CASSPGTGVAGNTIYF.

The chain is built from TRBV6-5 and TRBJ1-5; the D gene is possibly TRBD1 (5 bases). This CDR3 spans 13 amino acids. Trimming pared 2 bases from V and 9 bases from J, leaving 11 bases between. In germline, CDR1 is MNHEY, CDR2 SVGAGI. CDR3 in DNA: TGTGCCAGCAGTTACCGGGGCCAGGGGCCCCAGCATTTT. This gives the protein CASSYRGQGPQHF.

CDR3 residues: CASSENSYNEQFF. The DNA for the CDR3 is TGTGCCAGCAGTGAAAACAGCTACAATGAGCAGTTCTTC. J is TRBJ2-1 and V is TRBV2, with D unresolved. V was trimmed by 2 bases and J by 3 bases, leaving 5 bases between them. CDR1 is SNHLY, CDR2 FYNNEI, per germline. The CDR3 consists of 13 residues.

The V call is TRBV7-9, the J call TRBJ2-5; D is undetermined. The V and J ends lost 2 bases and 5 bases respectively, with 12 bases between them. Germline V gives CDR1 SEHNR, CDR2 FQNEAQ (reference sequence). The CDR3 has 14 amino acids. In nucleotides, the CDR3 is TGTGCCAGCAGCTTACCCCGAAGGGTCGAGACCCAGTACTTC. Its translation: CASSLPRRVETQYF.